This T cell receptor beta chain stems from a study of CD8 T cells in ankylosing spondylitis. In this sample, this clonotype turned up many times. V lost 6 bases and J lost 3, with 11 bases in between. This CDR3 comprises 13 residues. The authors made TCR beta libraries by quantitative 5'-RACE with molecular barcodes. TCRdb ran MiXCR on the 5' RACE reads and lists one entry per CDR3 protein. Here the sample spans approximately 240,000 distinct CDR3 sequences, roughly a tenth being singletons. This clonotype originated in a male donor with ankylosing spondylitis or in good health (not recorded which). The gene calls are TRBV12-3 or TRBV12-4 and TRBJ1-1; no reliable D call. Sequencing was done on a sample of blood, either unsorted or a sorted T cell fraction (not recorded which). The CDR3: CASRLDGYTEAFF. The CDR3 DNA reads as TGTGCCAGCAGATTGGACGGGTACACTGAAGCTTTCTTT.